Here is one T cell receptor beta chain with its context. What it recognizes is unknown. The V and J ends lost 6 bases and 5 bases respectively, with 11 bases between them. Germline V lookup: CDR1 MNHEY, CDR2 SVGAGI. This CDR3 comprises 13 residues. Primers included in the PCR were 60 Vbeta and 13 Jbeta primers. Clones were sequenced by immunoSEQ multiplex PCR, and TCRdb holds only the in-frame ones, with some missing. This sample contains around 76,000 clones. This sample is part of a study of cytomegalovirus exposure and HLA in healthy donors. Study findings and constraints: Clonal expansion, a later analysis showed, was greater in HLA-associated TCR beta chains than in equally common others. Productive rates of about 87% or about 30% were seen for most TCR beta V segments in an earlier analysis.

The clonotype originates from a man aged 40-49 years in good health and CMV-seronegative. Source material: PBMCs. V usage is TRBV6-5 and J usage is TRBJ2-1, with D possibly matching TRBD1 (5 bases). The CDR3 DNA follows: TGTGCCAGCAGCTTTGACAGTAACAATGAGCAGTTCTTC. It yields the protein CASSFDSNNEQFF.